A selection of T cell receptor beta chains follows, all from one sample in a study of beta chain features in type 1 diabetes. Method: immunoSEQ multiplex PCR; TCRdb's copy keeps in-frame clones and lacks some. This table holds around 340,000 clones, around 9.3% found once. Sequencing was performed on central memory CD4+ T cells from blood. The receptors shown here come from a man in his thirties or forties with type 1 diabetes. Each CDR3 is given with its conserved first and last residue. A D gene is named only where the DNA matches it firmly. Expanded clones get a size class; other rows say once, few or many, or leave the size out.

j_call: TRBJ2-7; d_call: -; v_call: TRBV11-2; clone_size: -; cdr3_aa: CASSSDVYEQYF; cdr3_nt: TGTGCCAGCAGCTCTGACGTCTACGAGCAGTACTTC
j_call: TRBJ2-3; d_call: TRBD1; v_call: TRBV15; clone_size: -; cdr3_aa: CATSRDRTGRSTDTQYF; cdr3_nt: TGTGCCACCAGCAGAGATCGGACAGGGAGAAGCACAGATACGCAGTATTTT
j_call: TRBJ2-3; d_call: -; v_call: TRBV7-2; clone_size: few; cdr3_aa: CASSLGARVTDTQYF; cdr3_nt: TGTGCCAGCAGCCTTGGGGCGCGGGTCACAGATACGCAGTATTTT
j_call: TRBJ2-6; d_call: TRBD1; v_call: TRBV13; clone_size: few; cdr3_aa: CASSLFGRRTGPSGANVLTF; cdr3_nt: TGTGCCAGCAGCTTATTTGGTCGGAGGACAGGGCCCTCTGGGGCCAACGTCCTGACTTTC
j_call: TRBJ1-2; d_call: -; v_call: TRBV7-9; clone_size: few; cdr3_aa: CASTVQGANYGYTF; cdr3_nt: TGTGCCAGCACCGTACAGGGAGCTAACTATGGCTACACCTTC
j_call: TRBJ1-2; d_call: -; v_call: TRBV7-2; clone_size: -; cdr3_aa: CASSLVYRDGYTF; cdr3_nt: TGTGCCAGCAGCTTAGTCTATCGGGATGGCTACACCTTC
j_call: TRBJ1-1; d_call: -; v_call: TRBV11-2; clone_size: few; cdr3_aa: CASSSEVNTEAFF; cdr3_nt: TGTGCCAGCAGCTCAGAGGTGAACACTGAAGCTTTCTTT
j_call: TRBJ2-3; d_call: -; v_call: TRBV2; clone_size: -; cdr3_aa: CASSEAPAGPDTQYF; cdr3_nt: TGTGCCAGCAGTGAAGCCCCCGCGGGGCCAGATACGCAGTATTTT
j_call: TRBJ2-7; d_call: TRBD1; v_call: TRBV7-9; clone_size: -; cdr3_aa: CASSVRQGGEQYF; cdr3_nt: TGTGCCAGCAGCGTAAGACAGGGGGGCGAGCAGTACTTC
j_call: TRBJ2-5; d_call: TRBD2; v_call: TRBV5-6; clone_size: -; cdr3_aa: CASSLGRASGGETQYF; cdr3_nt: TGTGCCAGCAGCTTAGGCCGGGCTAGCGGGGGAGAGACCCAGTACTTC
j_call: TRBJ2-5; d_call: -; v_call: TRBV7-2; clone_size: -; cdr3_aa: CASSLNGWPQETQYF; cdr3_nt: TGTGCCAGCAGCTTAAACGGTTGGCCACAAGAGACCCAGTACTTC
j_call: TRBJ1-5; d_call: -; v_call: TRBV4-2; clone_size: -; cdr3_aa: CASSQDEGGGQPQHF; cdr3_nt: TGTGCCAGCAGCCAAGATGAGGGCGGAGGTCAGCCCCAGCATTTT
j_call: TRBJ1-2; d_call: -; v_call: TRBV2; clone_size: few; cdr3_aa: CASSEVGPIGYTF; cdr3_nt: TGTGCCAGCAGTGAAGTTGGCCCTATAGGCTACACCTTC
j_call: TRBJ1-2; d_call: TRBD1; v_call: TRBV16; clone_size: few; cdr3_aa: CASSPPGQHYTF; cdr3_nt: TGTGCCAGCAGCCCCCCGGGACAGCACTACACCTTC
j_call: TRBJ2-1; d_call: TRBD2; v_call: TRBV2; clone_size: many; cdr3_aa: CASKAIAGPYNEQFF; cdr3_nt: TGTGCCAGCAAAGCGATAGCGGGGCCATACAATGAGCAGTTCTTC
j_call: TRBJ2-5; d_call: -; v_call: TRBV6-5; clone_size: -; cdr3_aa: CATVPGSGETQYF; cdr3_nt: TGTGCCACAGTACCAGGGAGTGGAGAGACCCAGTACTTC
j_call: TRBJ2-5; d_call: -; v_call: TRBV27; clone_size: few; cdr3_aa: CASSYRDGDGTARTQYF; cdr3_nt: TGTGCCAGCAGTTACCGCGATGGGGACGGGACTGCTAGGACCCAGTACTTC
j_call: TRBJ2-2; d_call: TRBD1; v_call: TRBV7-9; clone_size: few; cdr3_aa: CASSLRGPDTGELFF; cdr3_nt: TGTGCCAGCAGCCTCAGGGGGCCTGACACCGGGGAGCTGTTTTTT
j_call: TRBJ1-2; d_call: TRBD1; v_call: TRBV2; clone_size: -; cdr3_aa: CASSDPDRENGYTF; cdr3_nt: TGTGCCAGCAGTGACCCAGACAGGGAAAATGGCTACACCTTC
j_call: TRBJ2-7; d_call: -; v_call: TRBV5-1; clone_size: -; cdr3_aa: CASSLAGDAYEQYF; cdr3_nt: TGCGCCAGCAGCTTGGCTGGGGACGCCTACGAGCAGTACTTC
j_call: TRBJ2-7; d_call: -; v_call: TRBV27; clone_size: -; cdr3_aa: CASSPIDTGLTREYF; cdr3_nt: TGTGCCAGCAGTCCCATAGATACAGGGTTAACAAGGGAGTACTTC
j_call: TRBJ1-1; d_call: -; v_call: TRBV7-2; clone_size: few; cdr3_aa: CASSLGMNTEAFF; cdr3_nt: TGTGCCAGCAGCTTAGGGATGAACACTGAAGCTTTCTTT
j_call: TRBJ1-5; d_call: -; v_call: TRBV11-2; clone_size: -; cdr3_aa: CASAMNQPQHF; cdr3_nt: TGTGCCAGCGCCATGAATCAGCCCCAGCATTTT
j_call: TRBJ2-1; d_call: -; v_call: TRBV9; clone_size: -; cdr3_aa: CASSPDFEQFF; cdr3_nt: TGTGCCAGCAGCCCAGACTTTGAGCAGTTCTTC
j_call: TRBJ1-2; d_call: -; v_call: TRBV19; clone_size: -; cdr3_aa: CASRLTDLYGYTF; cdr3_nt: TGTGCCAGTAGGTTGACAGACCTATATGGCTACACCTTC
j_call: TRBJ2-1; d_call: TRBD2; v_call: TRBV5-6; clone_size: -; cdr3_aa: CASSGLAGVGEQFF; cdr3_nt: TGTGCCAGCAGCGGACTAGCGGGGGTCGGTGAGCAGTTCTTC
j_call: TRBJ1-5; d_call: -; v_call: TRBV7-2; clone_size: -; cdr3_aa: CASSLGGVSNQPQHF; cdr3_nt: TGTGCCAGCAGCTTAGGGGGGGTAAGCAATCAGCCCCAGCATTTT
j_call: TRBJ2-3; d_call: TRBD1; v_call: TRBV2; clone_size: few; cdr3_aa: CASGRDRVDTDTQYF; cdr3_nt: TGTGCCAGCGGCCGGGACAGGGTCGACACAGATACGCAGTATTTT
j_call: TRBJ1-2; d_call: TRBD1; v_call: TRBV7-2; clone_size: few; cdr3_aa: CASSPDRGNYGYTF; cdr3_nt: TGTGCCAGCAGCCCGGACAGGGGAAACTATGGCTACACCTTC
j_call: TRBJ2-1; d_call: -; v_call: TRBV12-5; clone_size: -; cdr3_aa: CASGLSGVDEQFF; cdr3_nt: TGTGCTAGTGGTTTGTCAGGGGTGGATGAGCAGTTCTTC
j_call: TRBJ2-1; d_call: TRBD2; v_call: TRBV9; clone_size: -; cdr3_aa: CASSGSGGPINEQFF; cdr3_nt: TGTGCCAGCAGCGGCTCGGGGGGGCCCATCAATGAGCAGTTCTTC